This T cell receptor (beta chain) was observed in a study of blood T cell repertoires in COVID-19. Clones were sequenced by immunoSEQ multiplex PCR, and TCRdb holds only the in-frame ones, with some missing. This sample has about 140,000 clones, with roughly 85% found just once. The CDR3 has 15 amino acids. Trimming pared 4 bases from V and 4 bases from J, leaving 17 bases between. The germline V gene has CDR1 SGDLS and CDR2 YYNGEE. The V gene is TRBV9, the J gene TRBJ1-1; maybe TRBD1 (6 bases). Sequencing was performed on PBMCs or T cells enriched from blood (not recorded which). The receptor comes from a woman in her fifties or sixties who had recovered from COVID-19. The CDR3 DNA is TGTGCCAGCAGCCCGCGGACAGCCTGGGGCACTGAAGCTTTCTTT. Amino acids: CASSPRTAWGTEAFF.